The subject of this entry is one TCR beta chain. Its antigen is undetermined. TRB was amplified from roughly 250 ng of peripheral blood genomic DNA per sample. The data were obtained in a study of T cell clusters in autoimmune cytopenias. Study results and limitations: TRB repertoire shifts in secondary cytopenia and chronic lymphocytic leukemia mostly reflected lymphoma, not autoimmunity.

Multiplex touch-down PCR amplified TRB using TRB-A and TRB-B pools in one tube. TCRdb re-called the multiplex PCR reads; every CDR3 protein appears as one record, without DNA. This sample's table has 6,500 to 10,000 distinct CDR3 sequences. Germline V gene sequence: CDR1 MNHEY, CDR2 SVGAGI. This CDR3 comprises 15 residues. Sequenced: peripheral blood. The J gene is TRBJ2-3, the V gene TRBV6-5; checking the TCRdb D call of TRBD1 is not possible without DNA. The receptor's source is a human donor with an autoimmune cytopenia or autoimmune hepatitis (not recorded which). This chain's CDR3 is CASSYDGGRADTQYF.